The 7 T cell receptor beta chains in this list originate from one sample, sequenced in a study of OX40 agonist ivuxolimab in advanced cancers. The data were produced by immunoSEQ multiplex PCR, yet TCRdb's version contains in-frame clones alone and is incomplete. The repertoire holds some 99,000 clones, with around nine tenths as singletons. Sample: CD4+ or CD8+ T cells sorted from blood, taken in a trial of the OX40 agonist ivuxolimab. These receptor sequences come from an adult with an advanced solid tumor such as melanoma, head and neck, liver or kidney cancer.

The rearrangement uses TRBV7-8 and TRBJ1-2; D may be TRBD1 (5 bases). The CDR3 extends over 13 amino acids. The V end was cut by 4 bases, the J end by 4 bases, with 10 bases between. Germline CDR1 and CDR2: SGHVS and FQNEAQ. DNA of the CDR3: TGTGCCAGCAGCTCAGGGACTCTCTATGGCTACACCTTC. Its protein product is CASSSGTLYGYTF. Complete variable domain (other parts from reference TRBV7-8 and TRBJ1-2): GAGVSQSPRYKVAKRGQDVALRCDPISGHVSLFWYQQALGQGPEFLTYFQNEAQLDKSGLPSDRFFAERPEGSVSTLKIQRTQQEDSAVYLCASSSGTLYGYTFGSGTRLTVV.

The chain couples TRBV5-4 to TRBJ2-7; D not resolved. The length of the CDR3 is 14 residues. The germline gives CDR1 SGHNT, CDR2 YYREEE (reference sequence). Trimming shortened V by 3 bases and J by 1 base, and 11 bases separated the two germline ends. The CDR3 protein is CASSSKGMSYEQYF. The DNA of the CDR3 is TGTGCCAGCAGCTCCAAGGGAATGTCCTACGAGCAGTACTTC.

The chain uses TRBV19 and TRBJ1-5; D is perhaps TRBD1 (6 bases). Germline lookup yields CDR1 LNHDA and CDR2 SQIVND (reference sequence). Deletions cut 1 base from V and 5 bases from J, with 15 bases between. The CDR3 extends over 16 amino acids. The CDR3 region is CASSIGDKGGYQPQHF. The DNA for the CDR3 is TGTGCCAGTAGTATAGGGGACAAAGGGGGTTATCAGCCCCAGCATTTT. The complete variable domain, with remaining parts taken from reference TRBV19 and TRBJ1-5, reads DGGITQSPKYLFRKEGQNVTLSCEQNLNHDAMYWYRQDPGQGLRLIYYSQIVNDFQKGDIAEGYSVSREKKESFPLTVTSAQKNPTAFYLCASSIGDKGGYQPQHFGDGTRLSIL.

The CDR3 loop is CASRGRGAGDTEAFF. In nucleotides, the CDR3 is TGTGCCAGCAGAGGGCGGGGGGCAGGGGACACTGAAGCTTTCTTT. The rearrangement joins TRBV6-5 to TRBJ1-1, with D possibly being TRBD1 (6 bases). The CDR3 has 15 residues. Germline V gives CDR1 MNHEY, CDR2 SVGAGI. V gave up 6 bases and J gave up 3 bases, with 17 bases separating them.

This clone was picked up a small number of times. V is TRBV7-9 and J is TRBJ1-2; no reliable D call. Per germline, CDR1 SEHNR and CDR2 FQNEAQ (reference sequence). The germline V and J ends were trimmed by 8 bases and 6 bases, with 7 bases remaining between them. There are 10 residues in the CDR3. The CDR3 DNA follows: TGTGCCAGCGGGTGGGATGGCTACACCTTC. Translating gives CASGWDGYTF.

This clone appeared a few times. CDR3: CASSREVGSGYTF. The CDR3 DNA sequence: TGTGCCAGCAGCCGGGAGGTAGGGAGTGGCTACACCTTC. The J gene is TRBJ1-2, the V gene TRBV5-6; no clear D. V was trimmed by 4 bases and J by 7 bases, leaving 14 bases between them. The V gene's germline CDR1 is SGHDT and CDR2 YYEEEE. The CDR3 consists of 13 residues.

The chain is built from TRBV5-4 and TRBJ2-7; 10 bases are shared with TRBD1. This CDR3 spans 15 amino acids. V trimming: 5 bases; J trimming: 5 bases; junction bases outside the gene matches: 10. Germline V CDR1 and CDR2: SGHNT, YYREEE (reference sequence). CDR3 nucleotides: TGTGCCAGCAGTTTACCGGGACAGGGGTACAACGAGCAGTACTTC. Translating gives CASSLPGQGYNEQYF. Using reference TRBV5-4 and TRBJ2-7 for the parts outside the CDR3, the full variable domain is ETGVTQSPTHLIKTRGQQVTLRCSSQSGHNTVSWYQQALGQGPQFIFQYYREEENGRGNFPPRFSGLQFPNYSSELNVNALELDDSALYLCASSLPGQGYNEQYFGPGTRLTVT.